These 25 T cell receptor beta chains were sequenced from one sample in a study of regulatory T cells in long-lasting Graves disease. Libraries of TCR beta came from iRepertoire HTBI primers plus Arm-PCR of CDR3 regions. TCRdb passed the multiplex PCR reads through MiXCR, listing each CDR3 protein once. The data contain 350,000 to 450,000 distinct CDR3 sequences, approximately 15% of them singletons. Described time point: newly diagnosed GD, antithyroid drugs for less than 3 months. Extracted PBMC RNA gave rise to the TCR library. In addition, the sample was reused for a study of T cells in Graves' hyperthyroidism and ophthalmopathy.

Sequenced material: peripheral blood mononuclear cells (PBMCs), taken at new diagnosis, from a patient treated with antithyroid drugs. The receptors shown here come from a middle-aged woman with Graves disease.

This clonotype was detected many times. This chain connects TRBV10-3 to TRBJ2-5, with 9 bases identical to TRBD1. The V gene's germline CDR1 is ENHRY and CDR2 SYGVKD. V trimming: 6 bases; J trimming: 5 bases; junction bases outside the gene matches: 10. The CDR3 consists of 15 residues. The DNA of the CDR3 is TGTGCCATCAGCCTAGGGACAGGGTTCGGGGAGACCCAGTACTTC. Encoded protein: CAISLGTGFGETQYF.

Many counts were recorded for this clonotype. CDR3 region: CASSLWGNSNTGELFF. The CDR3 region has the DNA TGTGCCAGCAGTTTATGGGGGAACTCGAACACCGGGGAGCTGTTTTTT. The chain is built from TRBV12-3 or TRBV12-4 and TRBJ2-2; D tentatively fits TRBD1 or TRBD2 (5 bases each). V was cut by 2 bases and J by 0 bases, with 10 bases left in between. This CDR3 has 16 amino acids.

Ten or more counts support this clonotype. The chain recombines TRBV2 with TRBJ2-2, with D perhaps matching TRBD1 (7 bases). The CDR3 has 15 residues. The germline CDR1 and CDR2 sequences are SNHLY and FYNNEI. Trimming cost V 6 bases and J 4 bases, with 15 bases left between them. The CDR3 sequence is CASRAGGQGTGELFF. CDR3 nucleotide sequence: TGTGCCAGCAGGGCAGGGGGGCAAGGCACCGGGGAGCTGTTTTTT.

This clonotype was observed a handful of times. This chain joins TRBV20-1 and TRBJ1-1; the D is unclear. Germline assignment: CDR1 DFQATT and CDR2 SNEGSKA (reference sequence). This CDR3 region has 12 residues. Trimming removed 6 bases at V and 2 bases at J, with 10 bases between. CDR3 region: CSAYGENTEAFF. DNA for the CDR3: TGCAGTGCCTACGGGGAAAACACTGAAGCTTTCTTT.

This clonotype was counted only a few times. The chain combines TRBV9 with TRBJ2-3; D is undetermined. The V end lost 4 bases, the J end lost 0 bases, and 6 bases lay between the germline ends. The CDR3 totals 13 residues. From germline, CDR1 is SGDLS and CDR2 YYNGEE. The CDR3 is CASSSASTDTQYF. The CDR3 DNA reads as TGTGCCAGCAGCTCGGCTAGCACAGATACGCAGTATTTT.

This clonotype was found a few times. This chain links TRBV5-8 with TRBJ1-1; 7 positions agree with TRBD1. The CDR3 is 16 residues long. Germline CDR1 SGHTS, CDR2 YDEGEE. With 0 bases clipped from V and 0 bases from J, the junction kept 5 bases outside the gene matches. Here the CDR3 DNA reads TGTGCCAGCAGCTTGGAAGGGGGCATGATGAACACTGAAGCTTTCTTT. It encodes CASSLEGGMMNTEAFF.

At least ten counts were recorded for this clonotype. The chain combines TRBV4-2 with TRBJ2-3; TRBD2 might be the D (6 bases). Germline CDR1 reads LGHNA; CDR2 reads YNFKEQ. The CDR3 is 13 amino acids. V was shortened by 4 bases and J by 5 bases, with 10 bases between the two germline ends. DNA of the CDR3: TGTGCCAGCAGCCTGGACTACCGAGATACGCAGTATTTT. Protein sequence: CASSLDYRDTQYF.

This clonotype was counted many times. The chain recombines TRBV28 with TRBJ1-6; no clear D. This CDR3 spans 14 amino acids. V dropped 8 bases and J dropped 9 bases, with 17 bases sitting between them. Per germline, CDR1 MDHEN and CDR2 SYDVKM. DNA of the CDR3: TGTGCCAGCGCCCAGCATTGGGGTGTTTCACCCCTCCACTTT. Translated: CASAQHWGVSPLHF.

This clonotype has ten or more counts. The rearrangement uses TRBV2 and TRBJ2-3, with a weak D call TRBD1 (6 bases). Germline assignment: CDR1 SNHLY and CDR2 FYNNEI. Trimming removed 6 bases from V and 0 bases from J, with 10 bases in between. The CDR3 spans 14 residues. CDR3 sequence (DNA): TGTGCCAGCAGGGACAGCCGAAGCACAGATACGCAGTATTTT. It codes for CASRDSRSTDTQYF.

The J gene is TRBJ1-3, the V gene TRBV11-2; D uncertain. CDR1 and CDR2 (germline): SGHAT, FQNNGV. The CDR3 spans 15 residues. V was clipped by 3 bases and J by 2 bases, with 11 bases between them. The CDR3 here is CASSLQAAAGNTIYF. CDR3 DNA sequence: TGTGCCAGCAGCTTGCAGGCGGCTGCTGGAAACACCATATATTTT. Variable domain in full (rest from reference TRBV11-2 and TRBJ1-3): EAGVAQSPRYKIIEKRQSVAFWCNPISGHATLYWYQQILGQGPKLLIQFQNNGVVDDSQLPKDRFSAERLKGVDSTLKIQPAKLEDSAVYLCASSLQAAAGNTIYFGEGSWLTVV.

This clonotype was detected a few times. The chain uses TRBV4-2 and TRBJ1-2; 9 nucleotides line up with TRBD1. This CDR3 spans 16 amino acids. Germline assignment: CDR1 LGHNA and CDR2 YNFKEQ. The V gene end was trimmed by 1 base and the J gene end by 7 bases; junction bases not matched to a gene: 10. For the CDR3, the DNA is TGTGCCAGCAGCCAAGGGCCGGGACAGGGAGAAAGTGGCTACACCTTC. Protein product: CASSQGPGQGESGYTF.

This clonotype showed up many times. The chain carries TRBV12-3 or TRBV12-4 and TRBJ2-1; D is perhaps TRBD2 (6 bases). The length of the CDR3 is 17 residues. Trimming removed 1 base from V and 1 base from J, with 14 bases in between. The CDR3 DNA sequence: TGTGCCAGCAGTTTAGTGGGGGGAGGTACTTCCTACAATGAGCAGTTCTTC. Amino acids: CASSLVGGGTSYNEQFF.

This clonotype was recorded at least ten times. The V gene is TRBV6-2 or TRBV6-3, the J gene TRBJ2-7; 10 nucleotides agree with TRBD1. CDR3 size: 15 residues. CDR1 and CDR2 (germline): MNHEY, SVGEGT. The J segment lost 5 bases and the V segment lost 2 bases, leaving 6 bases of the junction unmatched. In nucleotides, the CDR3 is TGTGCCAGCAGTTACAAGACAGGGGGCGAGGACGAGCAGTACTTC. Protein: CASSYKTGGEDEQYF.

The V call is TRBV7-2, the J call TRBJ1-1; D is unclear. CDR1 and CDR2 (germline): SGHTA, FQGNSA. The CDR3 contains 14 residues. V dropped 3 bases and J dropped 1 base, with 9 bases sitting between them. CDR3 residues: CASSFTEANTEAFF. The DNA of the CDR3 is TGTGCCAGCAGCTTCACCGAGGCGAACACTGAAGCTTTCTTT.

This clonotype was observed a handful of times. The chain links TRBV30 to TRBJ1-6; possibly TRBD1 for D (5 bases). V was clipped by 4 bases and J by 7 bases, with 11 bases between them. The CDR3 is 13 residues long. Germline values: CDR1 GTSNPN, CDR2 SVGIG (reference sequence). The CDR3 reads CAWNRDPNSPLHF. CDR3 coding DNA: TGTGCCTGGAACCGGGACCCAAATTCACCCCTCCACTTT.

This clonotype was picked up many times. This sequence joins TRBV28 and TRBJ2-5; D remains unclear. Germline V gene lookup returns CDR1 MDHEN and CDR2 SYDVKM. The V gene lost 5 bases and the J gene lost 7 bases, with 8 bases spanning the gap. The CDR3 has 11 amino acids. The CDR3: CASSPRATQYF. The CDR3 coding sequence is TGTGCCAGCAGTCCGAGAGCGACCCAGTACTTC.

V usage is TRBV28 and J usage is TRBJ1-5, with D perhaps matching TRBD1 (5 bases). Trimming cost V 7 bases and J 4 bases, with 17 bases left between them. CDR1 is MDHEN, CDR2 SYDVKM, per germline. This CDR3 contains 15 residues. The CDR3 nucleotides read TGTGCCAGCACCCTGTGGGAGAGGGGTAATCAGCCCCAGCATTTT. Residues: CASTLWERGNQPQHF.

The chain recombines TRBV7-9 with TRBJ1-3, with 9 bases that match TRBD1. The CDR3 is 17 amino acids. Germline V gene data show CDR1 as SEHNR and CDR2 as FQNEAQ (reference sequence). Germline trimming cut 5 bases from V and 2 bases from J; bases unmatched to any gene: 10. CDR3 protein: CASSITGTGSAGNTIYF. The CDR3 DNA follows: TGTGCCAGCAGCATTACCGGGACAGGGTCGGCTGGAAACACCATATATTTT.

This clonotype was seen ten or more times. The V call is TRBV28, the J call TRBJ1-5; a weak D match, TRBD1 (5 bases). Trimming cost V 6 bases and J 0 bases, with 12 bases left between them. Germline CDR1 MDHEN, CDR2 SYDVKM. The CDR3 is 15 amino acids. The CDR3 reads CASSSLGVSNQPQHF. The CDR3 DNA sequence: TGTGCCAGCAGCTCCTTGGGGGTTAGCAATCAGCCCCAGCATTTT.

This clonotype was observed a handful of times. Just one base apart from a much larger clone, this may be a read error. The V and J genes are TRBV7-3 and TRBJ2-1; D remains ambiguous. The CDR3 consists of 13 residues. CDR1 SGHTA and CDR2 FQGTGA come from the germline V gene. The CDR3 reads CASSATTWDEQLF. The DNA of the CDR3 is TGTGCCAGCAGCGCCACAACCTGGGATGAGCAGCTCTTC.

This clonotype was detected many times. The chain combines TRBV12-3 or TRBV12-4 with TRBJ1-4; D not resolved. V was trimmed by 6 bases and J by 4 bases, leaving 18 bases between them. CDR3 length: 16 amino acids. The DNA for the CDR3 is TGTGCCAGCAGCCGTAGCCCACAGAGGGTTAATGAAAAACTGTTTTTT. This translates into CASSRSPQRVNEKLFF.

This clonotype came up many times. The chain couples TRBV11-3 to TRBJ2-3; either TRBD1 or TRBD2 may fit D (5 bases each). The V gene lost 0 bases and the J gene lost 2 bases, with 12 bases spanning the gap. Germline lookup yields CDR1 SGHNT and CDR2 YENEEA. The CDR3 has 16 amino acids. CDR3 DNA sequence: TGTGCCAGCAGCTTAGATCTAGGGACCGCCACAGATACGCAGTATTTT. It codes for CASSLDLGTATDTQYF.

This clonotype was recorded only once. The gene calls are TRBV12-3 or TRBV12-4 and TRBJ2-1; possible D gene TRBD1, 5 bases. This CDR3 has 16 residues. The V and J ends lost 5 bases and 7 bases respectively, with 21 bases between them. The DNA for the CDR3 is TGTGCCAGCAGTCCGCACATCCGTAATGGGGCTAATGAGCAGTTCTTC. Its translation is CASSPHIRNGANEQFF.

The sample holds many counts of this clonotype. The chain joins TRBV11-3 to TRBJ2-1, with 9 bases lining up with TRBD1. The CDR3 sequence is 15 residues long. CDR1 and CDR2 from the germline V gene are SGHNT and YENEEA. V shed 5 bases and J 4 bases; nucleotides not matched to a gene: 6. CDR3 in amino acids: CASSPDRGPYNEQFF. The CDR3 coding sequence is TGTGCCAGCAGCCCGGACAGGGGCCCTTACAATGAGCAGTTCTTC.

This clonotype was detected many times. The CDR3 bases are TGTGCCAGCAGTTACGTAGGTGGAGCGTCCTATAATTCACCCCTCCACTTT. Translation gives CASSYVGGASYNSPLHF. The chain recombines TRBV6-5 with TRBJ1-6; D gene unclear. V lost 2 bases and J lost 1, with 12 bases in between. Germline loops: CDR1 MNHEY, CDR2 SVGAGI. This CDR3 is 17 amino acids long.